This T cell receptor beta chain originates from a study of blood T cell repertoires in COVID-19. In the study overall: Sample material is recorded as cDNA or gDNA derived from T cells, B-cell-depleted T cells, or PBMCs.

Authors' analysis steps: Amplification of reference gene primers provided the estimated nucleated cell counts. TCRdb's copy holds only in-frame clones and misses some; the assay was immunoSEQ multiplex PCR. V, J and clone size are taken as reported in that table, and D and trimming were inferred from the DNA itself. The data hold 200,000 or so clones, with 80% to 85% observed a single time. This CDR3 has 14 residues. Germline-derived CDR1 and CDR2 are SGDLS and YYNGEE. V dropped 2 bases and J dropped 7; count of bases not matched to a gene: 5. V gene TRBV9 combines with J gene TRBJ2-1, with 8 bases identical to TRBD1. The receptor was derived from a man in his forties who had recovered from COVID-19. The sequencing input was PBMCs or T cells enriched from blood (not recorded which). CDR3 in DNA: TGTGCCAGCAGCGTCCGGGACAGGTTGAATGAGCAGTTCTTC. It encodes CASSVRDRLNEQFF.